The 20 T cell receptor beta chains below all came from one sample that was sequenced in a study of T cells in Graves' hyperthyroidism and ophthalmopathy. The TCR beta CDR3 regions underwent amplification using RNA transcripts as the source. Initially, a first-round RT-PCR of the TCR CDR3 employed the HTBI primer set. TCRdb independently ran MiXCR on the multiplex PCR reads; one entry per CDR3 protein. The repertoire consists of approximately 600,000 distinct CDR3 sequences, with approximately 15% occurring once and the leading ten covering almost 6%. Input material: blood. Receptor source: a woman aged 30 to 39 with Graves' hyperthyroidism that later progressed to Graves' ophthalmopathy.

CDR3 protein: CATSHGQFYEQYF. The DNA of the CDR3 is TGTGCCACCAGCCACGGACAGTTTTACGAGCAGTACTTC. J is TRBJ2-7 and V is TRBV15, with D perhaps TRBD1 (6 bases). Germline V gives CDR1 LNHNV, CDR2 YYDKDF (reference sequence). The CDR3 runs 13 residues. The V gene lost 5 bases and the J gene lost 4 bases, with 12 bases spanning the gap. Combining the CDR3 with reference TRBV15 and TRBJ2-7 gives the whole variable domain DAMVIQNPRYQVTQFGKPVTLSCSQTLNHNVMYWYQQKSSQAPKLLFHYYDKDFNNEADTPDNFQSRRPNTSFCFLDIRSPGLGDTAMYLCATSHGQFYEQYFGPGTRLTVT.

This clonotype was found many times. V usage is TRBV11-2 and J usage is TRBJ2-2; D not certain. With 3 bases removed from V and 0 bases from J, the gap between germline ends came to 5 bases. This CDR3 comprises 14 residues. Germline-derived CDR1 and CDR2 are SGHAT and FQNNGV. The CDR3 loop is CASSFGPNTGELFF. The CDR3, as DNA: TGTGCCAGCAGCTTTGGACCGAACACCGGGGAGCTGTTTTTT.

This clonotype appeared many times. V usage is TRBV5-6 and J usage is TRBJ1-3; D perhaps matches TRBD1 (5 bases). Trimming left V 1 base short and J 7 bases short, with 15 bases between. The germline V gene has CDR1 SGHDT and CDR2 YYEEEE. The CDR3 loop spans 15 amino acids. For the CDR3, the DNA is TGTGCCAGCAGCTTGCCCAGGGTCGACGGCAACACCATATATTTT. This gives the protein CASSLPRVDGNTIYF.

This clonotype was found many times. DNA of the CDR3: TGTGCCACTTCGGGAAATCAGATTTACGAGCAGTACTTC. Translation gives CATSGNQIYEQYF. This rearrangement joins TRBV6-2 or TRBV6-3 to TRBJ2-7, with TRBD2 as a possible D gene (5 bases). Trimming pared 10 bases from V and 4 bases from J, leaving 17 bases between. Germline V CDR1 and CDR2: MNHEY, SVGEGT. The CDR3 extends over 13 amino acids.

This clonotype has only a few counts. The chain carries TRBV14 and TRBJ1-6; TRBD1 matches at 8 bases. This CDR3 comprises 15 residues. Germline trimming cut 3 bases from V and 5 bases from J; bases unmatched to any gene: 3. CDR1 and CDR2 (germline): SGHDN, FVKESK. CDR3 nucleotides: TGTGCCAGCAGCCACGGACAGGGAGATAATTCACCCCTCCACTTT. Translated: CASSHGQGDNSPLHF. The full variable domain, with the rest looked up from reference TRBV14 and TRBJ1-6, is EAGVTQFPSHSVIEKGQTVTLRCDPISGHDNLYWYRRVMGKEIKFLLHFVKESKQDESGMPNNRFLAERTGGTYSTLKVQPAELEDSGVYFCASSHGQGDNSPLHFGNGTRLTVT.

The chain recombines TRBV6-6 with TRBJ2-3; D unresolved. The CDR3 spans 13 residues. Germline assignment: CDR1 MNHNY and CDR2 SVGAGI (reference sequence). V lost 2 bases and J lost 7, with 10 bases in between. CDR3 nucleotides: TGTGCCAGCAGTTACCTCGGAGAAAATACGCAGTATTTT. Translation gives CASSYLGENTQYF.

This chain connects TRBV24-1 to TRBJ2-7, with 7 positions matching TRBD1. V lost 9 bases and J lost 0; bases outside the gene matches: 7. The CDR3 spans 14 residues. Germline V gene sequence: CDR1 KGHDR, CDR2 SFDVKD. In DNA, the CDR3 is TGTGCCACCCGCGGACAGGCCGACTCCTACGAGCAGTACTTC. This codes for CATRGQADSYEQYF.

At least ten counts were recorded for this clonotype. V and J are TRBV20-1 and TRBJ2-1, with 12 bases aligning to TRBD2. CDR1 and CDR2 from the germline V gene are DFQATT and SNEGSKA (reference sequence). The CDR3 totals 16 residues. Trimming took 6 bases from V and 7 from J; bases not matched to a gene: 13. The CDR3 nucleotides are TGCAGTGCAAACCGGCCTAGCGGGAGGGGCCGAAATGAGCAGTTCTTC. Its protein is CSANRPSGRGRNEQFF.

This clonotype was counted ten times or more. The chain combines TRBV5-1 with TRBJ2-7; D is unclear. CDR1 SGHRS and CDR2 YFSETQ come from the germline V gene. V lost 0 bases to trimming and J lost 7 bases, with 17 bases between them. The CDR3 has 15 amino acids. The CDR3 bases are TGCGCCAGCAGCTTGGCCAGTGTCGCCCTGGGGGAGCAGTACTTC. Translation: CASSLASVALGEQYF. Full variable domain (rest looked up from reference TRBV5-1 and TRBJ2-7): KAGVTQTPRYLIKTRGQQVTLSCSPISGHRSVSWYQQTPGQGLQFLFEYFSETQRNKGNFPGRFSGRQFSNSRSEMNVSTLELGDSALYLCASSLASVALGEQYFGPGTRLTVT.

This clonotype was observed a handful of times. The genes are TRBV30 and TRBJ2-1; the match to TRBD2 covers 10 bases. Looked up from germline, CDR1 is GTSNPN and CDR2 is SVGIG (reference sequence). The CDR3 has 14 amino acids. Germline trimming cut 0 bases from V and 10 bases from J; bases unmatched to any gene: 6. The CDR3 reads CAWSVLAGVHEQFF. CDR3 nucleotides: TGTGCCTGGAGTGTGCTAGCGGGAGTGCACGAGCAGTTCTTC.

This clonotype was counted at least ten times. The DNA for the CDR3 is TGTGCCAGCAGCTTAGTAGGGTACAATGAGCAGTTCTTC. This translates into CASSLVGYNEQFF. The chain has TRBV11-3 and TRBJ2-1; D ambiguous. The germline V gene encodes CDR1 SGHNT and CDR2 YENEEA. V lost 1 base to trimming and J lost 4 bases, with 5 bases between them. This CDR3 is 13 amino acids long.

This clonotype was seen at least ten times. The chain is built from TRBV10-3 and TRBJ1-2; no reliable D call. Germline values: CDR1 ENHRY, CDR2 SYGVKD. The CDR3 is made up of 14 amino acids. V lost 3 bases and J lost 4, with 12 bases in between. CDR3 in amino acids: CAISDDLSFYGYTF. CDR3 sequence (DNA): TGTGCCATCAGTGATGACCTTTCTTTCTATGGCTACACCTTC.

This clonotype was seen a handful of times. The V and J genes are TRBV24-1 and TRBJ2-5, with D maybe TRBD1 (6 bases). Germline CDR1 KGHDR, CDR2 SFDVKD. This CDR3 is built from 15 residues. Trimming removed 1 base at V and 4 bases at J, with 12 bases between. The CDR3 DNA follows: TGTGCCACCAGTGATTTAGGGGGAGTTGGAGAGACCCAGTACTTC. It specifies CATSDLGGVGETQYF.

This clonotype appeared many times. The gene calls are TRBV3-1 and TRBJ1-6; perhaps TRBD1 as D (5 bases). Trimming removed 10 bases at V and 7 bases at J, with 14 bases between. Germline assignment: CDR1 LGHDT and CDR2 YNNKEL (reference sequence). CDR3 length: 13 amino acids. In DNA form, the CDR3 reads TGTGCCACCGGGGTCAGGGACAATTCACCCCTCCACTTT. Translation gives CATGVRDNSPLHF.

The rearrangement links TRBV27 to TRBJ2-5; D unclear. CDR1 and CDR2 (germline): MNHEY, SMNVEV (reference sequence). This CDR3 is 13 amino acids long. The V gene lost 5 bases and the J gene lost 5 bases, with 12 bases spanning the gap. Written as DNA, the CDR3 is TGTGCCAGCAGTCCGAAGCCCCTGGAGACCCAGTACTTC. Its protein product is CASSPKPLETQYF.

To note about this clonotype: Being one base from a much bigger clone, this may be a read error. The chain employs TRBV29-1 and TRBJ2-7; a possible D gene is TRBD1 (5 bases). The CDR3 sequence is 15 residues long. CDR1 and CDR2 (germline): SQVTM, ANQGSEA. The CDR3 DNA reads TGCAGCGTTGAAGTGCTCCAGGGCCCCACCTACGGGCAGTACTTC. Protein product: CSVEVLQGPTYGQYF.

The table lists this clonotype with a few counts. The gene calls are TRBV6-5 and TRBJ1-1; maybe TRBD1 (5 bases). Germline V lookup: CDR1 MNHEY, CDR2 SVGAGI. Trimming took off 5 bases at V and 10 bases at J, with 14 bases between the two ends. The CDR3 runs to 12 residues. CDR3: CASSTPGDGAFF. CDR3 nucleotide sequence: TGTGCCAGCAGTACCCCGGGGGACGGAGCTTTCTTT.

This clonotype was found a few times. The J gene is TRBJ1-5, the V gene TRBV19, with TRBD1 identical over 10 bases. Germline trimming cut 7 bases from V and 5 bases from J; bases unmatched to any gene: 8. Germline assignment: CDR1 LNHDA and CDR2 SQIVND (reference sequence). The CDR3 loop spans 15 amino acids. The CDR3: CASTPRTGGYQPQHF. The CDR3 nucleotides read TGTGCCAGTACCCCTCGGACAGGGGGTTATCAGCCCCAGCATTTT. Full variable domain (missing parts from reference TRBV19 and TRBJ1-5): DGGITQSPKYLFRKEGQNVTLSCEQNLNHDAMYWYRQDPGQGLRLIYYSQIVNDFQKGDIAEGYSVSREKKESFPLTVTSAQKNPTAFYLCASTPRTGGYQPQHFGDGTRLSIL.

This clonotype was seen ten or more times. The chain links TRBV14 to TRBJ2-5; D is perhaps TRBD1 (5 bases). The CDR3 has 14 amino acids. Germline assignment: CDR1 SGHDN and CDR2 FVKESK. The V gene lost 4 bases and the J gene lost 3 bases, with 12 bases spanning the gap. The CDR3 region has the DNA TGTGCCAGCAGCCCATACTTCAGGGAAGAGACCCAGTACTTC. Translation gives CASSPYFREETQYF.

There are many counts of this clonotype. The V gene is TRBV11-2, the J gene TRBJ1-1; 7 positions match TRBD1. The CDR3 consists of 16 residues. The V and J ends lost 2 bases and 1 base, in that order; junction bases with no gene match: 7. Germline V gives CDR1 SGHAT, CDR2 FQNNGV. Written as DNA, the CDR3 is TGTGCCAGCAGCTTATCCGAGGGACAGACGAACACTGAAGCTTTCTTT. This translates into CASSLSEGQTNTEAFF.